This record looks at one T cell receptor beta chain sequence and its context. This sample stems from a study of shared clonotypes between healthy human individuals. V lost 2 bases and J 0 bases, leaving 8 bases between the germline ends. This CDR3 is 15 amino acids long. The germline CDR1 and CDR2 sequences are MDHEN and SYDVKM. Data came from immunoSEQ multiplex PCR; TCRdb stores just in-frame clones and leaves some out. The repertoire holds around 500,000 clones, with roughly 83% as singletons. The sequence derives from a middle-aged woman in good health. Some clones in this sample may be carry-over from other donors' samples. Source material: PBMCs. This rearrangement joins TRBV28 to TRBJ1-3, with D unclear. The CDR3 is CASSLVPRSGNTIYF. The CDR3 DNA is TGTGCCAGCAGTTTAGTCCCGCGCTCTGGAAACACCATATATTTT.